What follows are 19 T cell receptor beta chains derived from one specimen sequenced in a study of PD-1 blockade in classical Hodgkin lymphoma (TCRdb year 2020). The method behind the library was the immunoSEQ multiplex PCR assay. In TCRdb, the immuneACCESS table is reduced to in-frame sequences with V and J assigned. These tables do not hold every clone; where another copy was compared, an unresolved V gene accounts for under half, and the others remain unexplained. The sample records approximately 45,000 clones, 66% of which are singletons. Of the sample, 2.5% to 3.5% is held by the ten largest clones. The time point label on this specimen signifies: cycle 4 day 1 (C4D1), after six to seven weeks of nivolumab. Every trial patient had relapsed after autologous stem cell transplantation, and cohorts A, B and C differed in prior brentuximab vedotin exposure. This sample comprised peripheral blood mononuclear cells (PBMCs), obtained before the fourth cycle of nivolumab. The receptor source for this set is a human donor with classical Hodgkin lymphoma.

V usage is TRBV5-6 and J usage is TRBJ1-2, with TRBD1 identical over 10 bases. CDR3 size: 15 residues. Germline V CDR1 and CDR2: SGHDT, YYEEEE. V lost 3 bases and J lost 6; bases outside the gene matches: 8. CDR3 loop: CASSSRDRGSNGYTF. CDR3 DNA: TGTGCCAGCAGCTCCCGGGACAGGGGTTCCAATGGCTACACCTTC.

The CDR3 sequence is CASSTKETQYF. DNA of the CDR3: TGTGCCAGCAGCACGAAAGAGACCCAGTACTTC. The chain combines TRBV6-5 with TRBJ2-5; D gene ambiguous. CDR1 is MNHEY and CDR2 is SVGAGI in the germline V gene. V lost 6 bases and J lost 3, with 5 bases in between. This CDR3 has 11 residues.

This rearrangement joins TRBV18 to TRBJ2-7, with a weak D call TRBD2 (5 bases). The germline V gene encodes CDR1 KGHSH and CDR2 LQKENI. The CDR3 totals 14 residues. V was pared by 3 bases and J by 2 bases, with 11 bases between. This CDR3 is CASSPAGLPYEQYF. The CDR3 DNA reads TGTGCCAGCTCACCCGCGGGCTTACCCTACGAGCAGTACTTC.

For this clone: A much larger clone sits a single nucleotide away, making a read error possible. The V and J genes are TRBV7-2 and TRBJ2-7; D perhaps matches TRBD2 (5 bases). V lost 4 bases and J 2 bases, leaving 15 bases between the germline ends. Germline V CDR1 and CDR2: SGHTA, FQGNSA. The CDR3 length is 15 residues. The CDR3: CASSSQDGKTYEQYF. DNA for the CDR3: TGTGCCAGCAGCTCGCAGGACGGGAAAACCTACGAGCAGTACTTC.

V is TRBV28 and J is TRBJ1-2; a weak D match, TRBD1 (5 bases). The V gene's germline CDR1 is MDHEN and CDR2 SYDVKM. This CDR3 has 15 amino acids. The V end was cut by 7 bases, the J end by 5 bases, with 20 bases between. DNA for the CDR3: TGTGCCAGCACCCCCGCGTCAGGGCCTGAATATGGCTACACCTTC. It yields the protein CASTPASGPEYGYTF.

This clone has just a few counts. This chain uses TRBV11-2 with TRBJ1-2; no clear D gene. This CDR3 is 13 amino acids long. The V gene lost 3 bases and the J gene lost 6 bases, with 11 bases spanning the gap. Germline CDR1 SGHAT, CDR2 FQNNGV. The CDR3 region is CASSLRAQNGYTF. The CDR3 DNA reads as TGTGCCAGCAGCTTGAGGGCGCAAAATGGCTACACCTTC.

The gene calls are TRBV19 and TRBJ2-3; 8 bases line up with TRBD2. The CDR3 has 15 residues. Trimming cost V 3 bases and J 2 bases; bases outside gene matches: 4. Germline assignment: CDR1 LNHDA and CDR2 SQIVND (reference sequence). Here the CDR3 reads CASSIGRGDTDTQYF. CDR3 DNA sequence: TGTGCCAGTAGTATTGGGCGGGGGGACACAGATACGCAGTATTTT.

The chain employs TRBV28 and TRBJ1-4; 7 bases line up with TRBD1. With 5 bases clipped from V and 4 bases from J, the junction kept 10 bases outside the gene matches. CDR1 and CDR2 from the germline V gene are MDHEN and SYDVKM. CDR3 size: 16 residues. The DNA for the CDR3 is TGTGCCAGCAGTCCGTCCGGGACAGAGCTTAATGAAAAACTGTTTTTT. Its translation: CASSPSGTELNEKLFF.

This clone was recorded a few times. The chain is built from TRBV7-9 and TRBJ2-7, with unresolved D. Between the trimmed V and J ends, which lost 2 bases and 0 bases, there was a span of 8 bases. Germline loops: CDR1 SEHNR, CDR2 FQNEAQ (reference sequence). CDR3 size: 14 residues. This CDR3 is CASSLSQSSYEQYF. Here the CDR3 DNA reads TGTGCCAGCAGCTTATCCCAAAGCTCCTACGAGCAGTACTTC.

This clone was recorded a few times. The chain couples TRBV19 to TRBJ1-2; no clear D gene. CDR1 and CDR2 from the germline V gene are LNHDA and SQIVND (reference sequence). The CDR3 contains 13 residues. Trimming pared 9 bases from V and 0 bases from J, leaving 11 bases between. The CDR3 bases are TGTGCCAGCACTACACGGCCTAACTATGGCTACACCTTC. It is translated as CASTTRPNYGYTF.

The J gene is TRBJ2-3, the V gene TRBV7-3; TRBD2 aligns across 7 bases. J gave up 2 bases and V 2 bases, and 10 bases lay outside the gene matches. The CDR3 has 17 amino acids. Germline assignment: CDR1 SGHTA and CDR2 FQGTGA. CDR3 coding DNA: TGTGCCAGCAGCTTAGGTCCTACTAGCGTCAACACAGATACGCAGTATTTT. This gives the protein CASSLGPTSVNTDTQYF.

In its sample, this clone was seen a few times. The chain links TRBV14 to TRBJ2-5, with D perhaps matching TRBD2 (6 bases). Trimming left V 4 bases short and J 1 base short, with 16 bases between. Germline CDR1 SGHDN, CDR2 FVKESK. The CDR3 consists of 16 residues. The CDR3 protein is CASSPLEGTPQETQYF. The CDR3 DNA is TGTGCCAGCAGCCCTTTGGAGGGGACCCCCCAAGAGACCCAGTACTTC. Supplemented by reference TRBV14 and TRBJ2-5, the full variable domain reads EAGVTQFPSHSVIEKGQTVTLRCDPISGHDNLYWYRRVMGKEIKFLLHFVKESKQDESGMPNNRFLAERTGGTYSTLKVQPAELEDSGVYFCASSPLEGTPQETQYFGPGTRLLVL.

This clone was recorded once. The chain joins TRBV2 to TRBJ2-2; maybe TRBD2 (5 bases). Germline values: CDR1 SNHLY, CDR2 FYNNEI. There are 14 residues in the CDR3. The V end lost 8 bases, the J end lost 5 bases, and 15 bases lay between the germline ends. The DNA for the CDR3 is TGTGCCAGCTCTACGGGGAGAACGACCGGGGAGCTGTTTTTT. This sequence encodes CASSTGRTTGELFF.

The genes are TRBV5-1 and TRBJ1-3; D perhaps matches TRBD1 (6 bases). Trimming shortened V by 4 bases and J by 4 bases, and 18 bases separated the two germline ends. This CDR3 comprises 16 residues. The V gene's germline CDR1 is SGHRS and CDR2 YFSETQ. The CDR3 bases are TGCGCCAGCAGCCTACAGGGAGGACATACAGGAAACACCATATATTTT. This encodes CASSLQGGHTGNTIYF. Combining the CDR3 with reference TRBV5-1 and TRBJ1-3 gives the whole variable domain KAGVTQTPRYLIKTRGQQVTLSCSPISGHRSVSWYQQTPGQGLQFLFEYFSETQRNKGNFPGRFSGRQFSNSRSEMNVSTLELGDSALYLCASSLQGGHTGNTIYFGEGSWLTVV.

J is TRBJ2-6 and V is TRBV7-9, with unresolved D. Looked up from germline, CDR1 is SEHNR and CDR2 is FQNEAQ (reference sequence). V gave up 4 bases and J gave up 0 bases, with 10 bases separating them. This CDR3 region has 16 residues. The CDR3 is CASSSLVLSGANVLTF. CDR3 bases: TGTGCCAGCAGCTCCCTTGTTCTCTCTGGGGCCAACGTCCTGACTTTC.

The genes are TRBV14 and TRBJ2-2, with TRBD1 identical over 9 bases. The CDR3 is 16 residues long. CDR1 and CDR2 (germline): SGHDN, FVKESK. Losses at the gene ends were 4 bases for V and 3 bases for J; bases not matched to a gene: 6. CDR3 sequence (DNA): TGTGCCAGCAGCCTACTACGGACAGGGGACACCGGGGAGCTGTTTTTT. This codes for CASSLLRTGDTGELFF. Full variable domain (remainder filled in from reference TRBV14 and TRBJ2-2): EAGVTQFPSHSVIEKGQTVTLRCDPISGHDNLYWYRRVMGKEIKFLLHFVKESKQDESGMPNNRFLAERTGGTYSTLKVQPAELEDSGVYFCASSLLRTGDTGELFFGEGSRLTVL.

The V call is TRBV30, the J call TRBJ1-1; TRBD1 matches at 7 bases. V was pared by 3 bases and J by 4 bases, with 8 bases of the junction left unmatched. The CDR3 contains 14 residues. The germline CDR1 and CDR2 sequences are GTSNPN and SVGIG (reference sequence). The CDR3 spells CAWRGQSRGTEAFF. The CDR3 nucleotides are TGTGCCTGGAGGGGACAGTCTAGGGGCACTGAAGCTTTCTTT.

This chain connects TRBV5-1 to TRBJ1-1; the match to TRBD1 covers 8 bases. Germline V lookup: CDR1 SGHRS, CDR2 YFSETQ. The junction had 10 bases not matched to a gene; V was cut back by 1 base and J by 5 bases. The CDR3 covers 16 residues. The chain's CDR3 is CASSLTPQGAGTEAFF. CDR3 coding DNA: TGCGCCAGCAGCTTGACCCCCCAGGGGGCGGGAACTGAAGCTTTCTTT.

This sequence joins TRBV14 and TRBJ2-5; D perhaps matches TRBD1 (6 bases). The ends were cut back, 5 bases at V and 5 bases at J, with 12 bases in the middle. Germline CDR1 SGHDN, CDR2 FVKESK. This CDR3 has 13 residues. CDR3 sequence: CASSRVRGETQYF. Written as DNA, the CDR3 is TGTGCCAGCAGCAGGGTGAGGGGGGAGACCCAGTACTTC.